These T cell receptor beta chains were read from a single sample in a study of shared clonotypes between healthy human individuals. The data were produced by immunoSEQ multiplex PCR, yet TCRdb's version contains in-frame clones alone and is incomplete. This table holds about 610,000 clones, almost 97% found once. The specimen was naive CD4+ T cells sorted from blood. Receptors originate from a woman aged 25 to 39 in good health. CDR3s include the opening cysteine and the closing phenylalanine or tryptophan. The D gene is left open where the match is weak. Rows may omit the clone size; those that give it use once, few, many or a size class.

>NA|TRBV28|once|TRBJ1-5
TGTGCCAGCAGTTCAAGGGGGAGACACGAGGTTCAGCCCCAGCATTTT
CASSSRGRHEVQPQHF
>NA|TRBV6-4|NA|TRBJ2-3
TGTGCCAGCAGTGACTCGATGGGTGTAGGATCTAGCACAGATACGCAGTATTTT
CASSDSMGVGSSTDTQYF
>NA|TRBV5-1|NA|TRBJ2-1
TGCGCCAGCAGCTTGGGAGTAAAGCAGTTCTTC
CASSLGVKQFF
>TRBD1|TRBV9|NA|TRBJ2-1
TGTGCCAGCAGTGCCGGGACAGTTACCTACAATGAGCAGTTCTTC
CASSAGTVTYNEQFF
>TRBD2|TRBV27|NA|TRBJ2-1
TGTGCCAGCAGTCCCGAGAGCGGGAGACGATACAATGAGCAGTTCTTC
CASSPESGRRYNEQFF
>NA|TRBV18|NA|TRBJ2-7
TGTGCCAGCTCACAGGGTCTCTCGGCGCGGCGCGGGGAGCAGTACTTC
CASSQGLSARRGEQYF
>NA|TRBV5-4|NA|TRBJ2-1
TGTGCCAGCAGCCTTAACAGCGATGAGCAGTTCTTC
CASSLNSDEQFF
>TRBD2|TRBV13|NA|TRBJ2-3
TGTGCCAGCACTGTCTCCGGGACTAGCGGGAGTCCAGATACGCAGTATTTT
CASTVSGTSGSPDTQYF
>TRBD2|TRBV6-1|NA|TRBJ2-5
TGTGCCAGCAGTGAAGCCGATCTTAGCGGGCGCGAGACCCAGTACTTC
CASSEADLSGRETQYF
>TRBD1|TRBV10-3|NA|TRBJ2-3
TGTGCCATCAGTCCGGGACAGACGGCGGATACGCAGTATTTT
CAISPGQTADTQYF
>TRBD1|TRBV2|NA|TRBJ1-4
TGTGCCAGCAGTGAAGTACAGGGGGCTTCTGAAAAACTGTTTTTT
CASSEVQGASEKLFF
>TRBD1|TRBV4-2|NA|TRBJ1-3
TGTGCCAGCAGCCAAGAGGGGACAGCTGGAAACACCATATATTTT
CASSQEGTAGNTIYF
>TRBD2|TRBV10-3|NA|TRBJ2-1
TGTGCCATCAGTGAGTCGAATTGGACTAGACTCAATGAGCAGTTCTTC
CAISESNWTRLNEQFF
>NA|TRBV6-5|NA|TRBJ2-5
TGTGCCAGCAGTTACGGAGGGGCATTATCGGAGACCCAGTACTTC
CASSYGGALSETQYF
>NA|TRBV10-3|NA|TRBJ2-2
TGTGCCATCAGTGAAGTGGGCGGGGAGCTGTTTTTT
CAISEVGGELFF
>NA|TRBV5-1|once|TRBJ2-2
TGCGCCAGCAGCGCCCTGTGGGAGCGAACCGGGGAGCTGTTTTTT
CASSALWERTGELFF
>NA|TRBV5-1|NA|TRBJ1-1
TGCGCCAGCAGCCCTATCGGGACATCTTACACTGAAGCTTTCTTT
CASSPIGTSYTEAFF
>NA|TRBV29-1|NA|TRBJ1-5
TGCAGCACCTTGGAGGGGAATCAGCCCCAGCATTTT
CSTLEGNQPQHF
>NA|TRBV6-5|NA|TRBJ1-1
TGTGCCAGCAGTTTATATCTTGGAGGGGCTGAAGCTTTCTTT
CASSLYLGGAEAFF
>TRBD1|TRBV14|NA|TRBJ1-2
TGTGCCAGCAGCCAGGGACAGGGGGCCGGCATTATCTATGGCTACACCTTC
CASSQGQGAGIIYGYTF
>TRBD1|TRBV6-1|NA|TRBJ2-7
TGTGCCAGCAGTGATCAGGGACAGGGGATCCACGAGCAGTACTTC
CASSDQGQGIHEQYF
>NA|TRBV9|NA|TRBJ2-2
TGTGCCAGCAGCGCTACGGGCAATACCGGGGAGCTGTTTTTT
CASSATGNTGELFF
>NA|TRBV7-9|NA|TRBJ2-7
TGTGCCAGCAGCTCAAGCTCTAGCCGAGCCCCCTACGAGCAGTACTTC
CASSSSSSRAPYEQYF
>NA|TRBV6-1|NA|TRBJ1-1
TGTGCCAGCAGTTTTTGGCAGAACACTGAAGCTTTCTTT
CASSFWQNTEAFF
>TRBD2|TRBV9|NA|TRBJ2-6
TGTGCCAGCAGCGCCAATAGGGTAGCGGGAGGGCATGGGGCCAACGTCCTGACTTTC
CASSANRVAGGHGANVLTF
>TRBD1|TRBV27|NA|TRBJ1-4
TGTGCCAGCAGTGGACAGGGTAGCACTAATGAAAAACTGTTTTTT
CASSGQGSTNEKLFF
>NA|TRBV19|NA|TRBJ1-4
TGTGCCAGTACCGGGACCTCCAAGGGGACTAATGAAAAACTGTTTTTT
CASTGTSKGTNEKLFF
>NA|TRBV7-9|NA|TRBJ1-2
TGTGCCAGCAGCTTCGAGACCTCTGTCTATGGCTACACCTTC
CASSFETSVYGYTF
>NA|TRBV28|NA|TRBJ1-2
TGTGCCAGCAGTTTAGGCGGGGCCGGCTACACCTTC
CASSLGGAGYTF
>TRBD2|TRBV29-1|NA|TRBJ2-3
TGCAGCGTTGAATCGTCGCGGGGGAATTGGGGAGATACGCAGTATTTT
CSVESSRGNWGDTQYF
>TRBD2|TRBV4-1|NA|TRBJ2-7
TGCGCCAGCAGCCGAGGACTAGCGGGACCATTGAGCTCCTACGAGCAGTACTTC
CASSRGLAGPLSSYEQYF
>NA|TRBV2|NA|TRBJ2-7
TGTGCCAGCAGTGAAGCGCAGCGGCGCTACGAGCAGTACTTC
CASSEAQRRYEQYF
>NA|TRBV28|NA|TRBJ2-5
TGTGCCAGCAGTTTGGGCGGGTCGCAAGAGACCCAGTACTTC
CASSLGGSQETQYF
>NA|TRBV19|NA|TRBJ1-2
TGTGCCTCCACTCATCGGGGAAATGGCTACACCTTC
CASTHRGNGYTF
>TRBD1|TRBV4-2|NA|TRBJ1-4
TGTGCCAGCAGCGCTAGACAGGGGGCAGGTGAAAAACTGTTTTTT
CASSARQGAGEKLFF
>NA|TRBV19|NA|TRBJ1-4
TGTGCCAGTAAAGCCTCGGTGACGGGGAGGCTTAATGAAAAACTGTTTTTT
CASKASVTGRLNEKLFF
>NA|TRBV19|NA|TRBJ2-1
TGTGCCAGTAGTGTCCGCAGGCTTAAAAGATACAATGAGCAGTTCTTC
CASSVRRLKRYNEQFF
>NA|TRBV5-1|NA|TRBJ2-7
TGCGCCAGCAGCCTCACAGGGGCGGGGACGAAGCAGTACTTC
CASSLTGAGTKQYF
>TRBD1|TRBV2|NA|TRBJ2-3
TGTGCCAGCAGTCTACGACAGGGGATTGTTACAGATACGCAGTATTTT
CASSLRQGIVTDTQYF
>NA|TRBV7-9|NA|TRBJ2-3
TGTGCCAGCAGCTTAGTAGAGGCGCATACGCAGTATTTT
CASSLVEAHTQYF